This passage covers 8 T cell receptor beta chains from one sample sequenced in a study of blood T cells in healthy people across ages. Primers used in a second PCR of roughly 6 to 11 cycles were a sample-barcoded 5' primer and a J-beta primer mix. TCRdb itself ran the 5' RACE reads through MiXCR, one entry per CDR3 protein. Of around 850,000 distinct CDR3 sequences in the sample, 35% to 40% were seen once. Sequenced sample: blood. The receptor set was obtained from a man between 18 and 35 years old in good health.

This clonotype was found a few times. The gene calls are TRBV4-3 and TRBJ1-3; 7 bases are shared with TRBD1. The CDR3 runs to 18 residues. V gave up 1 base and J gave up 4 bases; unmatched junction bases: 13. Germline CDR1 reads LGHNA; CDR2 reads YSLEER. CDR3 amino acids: CASSQGVGVTGSGNTIYF. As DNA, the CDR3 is TGCGCCAGCAGCCAAGGTGTCGGAGTGACAGGGAGCGGAAACACCATATATTTT.

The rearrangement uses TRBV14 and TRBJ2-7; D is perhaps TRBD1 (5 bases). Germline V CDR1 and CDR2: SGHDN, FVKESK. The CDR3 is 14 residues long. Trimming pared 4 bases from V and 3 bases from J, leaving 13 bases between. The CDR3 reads CASSPSGSIYEQYF. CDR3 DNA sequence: TGTGCCAGCAGCCCCTCAGGGTCAATCTACGAGCAGTACTTC.

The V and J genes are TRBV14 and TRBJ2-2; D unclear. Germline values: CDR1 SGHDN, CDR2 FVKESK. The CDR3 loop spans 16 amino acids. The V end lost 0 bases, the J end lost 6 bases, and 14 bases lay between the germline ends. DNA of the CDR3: TGTGCCAGCAGCCAAGAATCCGGGTACTACGCCGGGGAGCTGTTTTTT. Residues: CASSQESGYYAGELFF.

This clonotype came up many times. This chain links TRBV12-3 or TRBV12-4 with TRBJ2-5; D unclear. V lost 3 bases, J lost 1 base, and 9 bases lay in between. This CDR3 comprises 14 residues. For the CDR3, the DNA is TGTGCCAGCAGTTTCGGCAGTACCCAAGAGACCCAGTACTTC. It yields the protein CASSFGSTQETQYF.

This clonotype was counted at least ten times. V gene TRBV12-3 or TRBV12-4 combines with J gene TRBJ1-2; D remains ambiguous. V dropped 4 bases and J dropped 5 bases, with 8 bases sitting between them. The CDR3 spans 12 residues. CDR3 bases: TGTGCCAGCAGTTCAAGGGCTTATGGCTACACCTTC. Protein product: CASSSRAYGYTF.

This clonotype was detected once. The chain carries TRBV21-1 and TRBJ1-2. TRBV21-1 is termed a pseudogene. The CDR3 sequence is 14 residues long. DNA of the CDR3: TGTGCCAGCAGCACAGGGGTTTGGGGGATGTACTACACCTTC. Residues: CASSTGVWGMYYTF.

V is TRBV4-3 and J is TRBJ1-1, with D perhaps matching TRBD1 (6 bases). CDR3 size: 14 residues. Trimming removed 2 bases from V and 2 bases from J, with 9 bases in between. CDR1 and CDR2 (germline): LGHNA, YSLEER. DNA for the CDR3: TGCGCCAGCAGCCAAACGGGGGCTAACACTGAAGCTTTCTTT. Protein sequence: CASSQTGANTEAFF.

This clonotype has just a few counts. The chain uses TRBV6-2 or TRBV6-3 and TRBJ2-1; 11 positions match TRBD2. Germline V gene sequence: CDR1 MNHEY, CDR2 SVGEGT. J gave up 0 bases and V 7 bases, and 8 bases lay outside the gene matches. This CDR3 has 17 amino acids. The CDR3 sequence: CASTWTSGSSSYNEQFF. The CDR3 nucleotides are TGTGCCAGCACCTGGACTAGCGGGTCGAGCTCCTACAATGAGCAGTTCTTC.